These T cell receptor beta chains were read from a single sample in a study of blood T cell repertoires in COVID-19. The table came from immunoSEQ multiplex PCR; TCRdb's copy has only in-frame clones and leaves some out. Among around 200,000 clones listed, 75% to 90% were seen once. The sequencing sample was made of peripheral blood. These receptors all come from a human donor in a cohort sampled during active COVID-19. Each CDR3 is given with its conserved first and last residue. The order of the fields is V gene, J gene, CDR3 protein.

>TRBV25-1|TRBJ2-7
CASSGGASGSGEQYF
>TRBV11-2|TRBJ2-1
CASSLDRGEQFF
>TRBV3-1/TRBV3-2|TRBJ2-5
CASTPGLAGQETQYF
>TRBV7-2|TRBJ2-3
CASSLKREWGTQYF
>TRBV6-2/TRBV6-3|TRBJ2-7
CASSYSAGAGEQYF
>TRBV9|TRBJ2-1
CASSRLAGGDNEQFF
>TRBV4-3|TRBJ2-2
CASSLTWGDTGELFF
>TRBV6-2/TRBV6-3|TRBJ2-3
CASSYSPLAGGADTQYF
>TRBV27|TRBJ1-2
CASSSTGVYGYTF
>TRBV6-2/TRBV6-3|TRBJ1-2
CASSPYRDPNYGYTF
>TRBV11-2|TRBJ2-1
CASSPRLAGALYNEQFF
>TRBV10-3|TRBJ2-7
CAISESGRVQYF
>TRBV11-2|TRBJ2-2
CASSLVLAGTGELFF
>TRBV4-3|TRBJ2-2
CASSQSTGEHGELFF